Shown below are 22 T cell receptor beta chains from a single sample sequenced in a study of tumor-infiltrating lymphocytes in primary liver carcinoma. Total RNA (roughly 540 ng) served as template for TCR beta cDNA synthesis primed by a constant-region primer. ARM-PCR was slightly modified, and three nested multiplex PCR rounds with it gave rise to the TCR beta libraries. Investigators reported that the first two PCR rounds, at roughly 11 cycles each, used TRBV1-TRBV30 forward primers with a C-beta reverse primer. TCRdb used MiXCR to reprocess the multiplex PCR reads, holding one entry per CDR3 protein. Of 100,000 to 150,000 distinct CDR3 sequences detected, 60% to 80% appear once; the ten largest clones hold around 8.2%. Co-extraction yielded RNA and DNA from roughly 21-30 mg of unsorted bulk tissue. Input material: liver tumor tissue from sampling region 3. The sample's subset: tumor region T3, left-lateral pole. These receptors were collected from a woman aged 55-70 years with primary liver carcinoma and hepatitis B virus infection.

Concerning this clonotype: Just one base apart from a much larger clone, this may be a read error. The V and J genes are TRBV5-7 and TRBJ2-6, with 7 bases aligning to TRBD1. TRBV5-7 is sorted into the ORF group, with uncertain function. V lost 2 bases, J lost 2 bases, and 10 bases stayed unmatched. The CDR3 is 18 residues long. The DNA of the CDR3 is TGTGCCAGCAGCTTCGTCGGGACAGTGACAGCTGGGGCCAACGTCCTGACTTTC. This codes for CASSFVGTVTAGANVLTF.

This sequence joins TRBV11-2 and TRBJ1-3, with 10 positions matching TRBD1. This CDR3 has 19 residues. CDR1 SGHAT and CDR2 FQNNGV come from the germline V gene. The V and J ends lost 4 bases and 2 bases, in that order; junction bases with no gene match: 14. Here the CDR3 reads CASSSRRDRGAYTGNTIYF. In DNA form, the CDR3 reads TGTGCCAGCAGCTCGCGCCGGGACAGGGGAGCGTACACTGGAAACACCATATATTTT.

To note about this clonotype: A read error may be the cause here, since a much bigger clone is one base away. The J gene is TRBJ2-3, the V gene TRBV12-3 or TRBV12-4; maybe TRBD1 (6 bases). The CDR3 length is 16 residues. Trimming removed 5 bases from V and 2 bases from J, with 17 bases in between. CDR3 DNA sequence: TGTGCCAGCAGTCCAGAGGACAGAATCTACACAGATACGCAGTATTTT. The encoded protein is CASSPEDRIYTDTQYF.

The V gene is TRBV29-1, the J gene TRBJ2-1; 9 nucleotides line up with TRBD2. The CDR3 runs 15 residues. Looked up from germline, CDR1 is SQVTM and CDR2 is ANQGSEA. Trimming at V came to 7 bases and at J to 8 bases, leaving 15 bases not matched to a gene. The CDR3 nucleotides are TGCAGCGCCAGAGGGACTGGCGGGAGGGGGTATGAGCAGTTCTTC. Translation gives CSARGTGGRGYEQFF.

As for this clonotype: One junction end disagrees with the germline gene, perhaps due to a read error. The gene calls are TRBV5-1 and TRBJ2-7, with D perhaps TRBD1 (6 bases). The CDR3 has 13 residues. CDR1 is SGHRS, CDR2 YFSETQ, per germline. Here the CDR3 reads CASRRQETYKQYF. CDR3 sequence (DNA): TGCGCCAGTAGACGACAGGAGACCTACAAGCAGTACTTC.

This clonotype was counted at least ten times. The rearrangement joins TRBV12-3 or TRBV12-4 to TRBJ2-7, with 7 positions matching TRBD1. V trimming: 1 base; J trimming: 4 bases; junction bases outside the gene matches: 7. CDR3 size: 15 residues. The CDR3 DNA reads TGTGCCAGCAGTTTAGGGCAGGGGGATTTATACGAGCAGTACTTC. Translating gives CASSLGQGDLYEQYF.

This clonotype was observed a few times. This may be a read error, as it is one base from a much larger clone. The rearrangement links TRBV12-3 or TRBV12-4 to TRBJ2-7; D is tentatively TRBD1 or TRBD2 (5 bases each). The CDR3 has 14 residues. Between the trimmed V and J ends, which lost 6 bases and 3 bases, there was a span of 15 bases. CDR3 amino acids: CASRVRGDHYEQYF. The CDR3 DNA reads TGTGCCAGCAGAGTAAGAGGGGACCACTACGAGCAGTACTTC.

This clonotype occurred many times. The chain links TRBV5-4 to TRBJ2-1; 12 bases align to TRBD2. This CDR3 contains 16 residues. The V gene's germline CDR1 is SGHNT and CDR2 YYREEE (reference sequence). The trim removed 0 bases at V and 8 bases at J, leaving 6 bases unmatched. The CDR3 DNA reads TGTGCCAGCAGCTTGGGGGGCGCTAGCGGGAGGGATGAGCAGTTCTTC. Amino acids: CASSLGGASGRDEQFF.

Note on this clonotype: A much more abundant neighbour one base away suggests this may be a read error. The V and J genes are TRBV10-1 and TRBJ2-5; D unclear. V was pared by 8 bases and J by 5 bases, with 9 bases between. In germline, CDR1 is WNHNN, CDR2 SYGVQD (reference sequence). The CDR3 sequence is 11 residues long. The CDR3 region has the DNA TGCGCCAGCTATAACGGGGAGACCCAGTACTTC. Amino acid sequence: CASYNGETQYF.

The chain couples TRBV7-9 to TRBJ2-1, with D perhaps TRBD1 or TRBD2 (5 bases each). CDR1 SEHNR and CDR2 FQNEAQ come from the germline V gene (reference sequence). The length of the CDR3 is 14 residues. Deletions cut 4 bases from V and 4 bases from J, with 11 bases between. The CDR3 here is CASSSRGEYNEQFF. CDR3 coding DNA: TGTGCCAGCAGCTCGAGGGGAGAGTACAATGAGCAGTTCTTC.

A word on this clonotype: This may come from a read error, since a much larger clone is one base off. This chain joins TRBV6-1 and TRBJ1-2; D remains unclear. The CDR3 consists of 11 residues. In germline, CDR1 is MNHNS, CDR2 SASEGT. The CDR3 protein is CTSKNIYGYTF. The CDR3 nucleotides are TGTACCAGCAAGAACATCTATGGCTACACCTTC.

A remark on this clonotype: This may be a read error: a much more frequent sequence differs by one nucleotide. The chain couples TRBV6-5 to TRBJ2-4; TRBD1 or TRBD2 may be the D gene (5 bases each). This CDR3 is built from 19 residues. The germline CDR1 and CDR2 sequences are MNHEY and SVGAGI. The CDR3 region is CASSYSPPGTPGRGNFQYF. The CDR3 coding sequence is TGTGCCAGCAGTTACTCTCCCCCCGGGACCCCTGGCCGTGGAAACTTTCAGTACTTC.

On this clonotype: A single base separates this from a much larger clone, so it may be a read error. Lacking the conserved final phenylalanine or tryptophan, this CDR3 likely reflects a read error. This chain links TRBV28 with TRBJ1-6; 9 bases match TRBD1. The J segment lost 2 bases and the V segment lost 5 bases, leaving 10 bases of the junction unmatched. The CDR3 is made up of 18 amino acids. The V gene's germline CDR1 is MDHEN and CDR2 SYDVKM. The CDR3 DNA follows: TGTGCCAGCAGTCCAATGCCGGGACAGGGACCCTATAATTCACCCCTCCACCTT. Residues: CASSPMPGQGPYNSPLHL.

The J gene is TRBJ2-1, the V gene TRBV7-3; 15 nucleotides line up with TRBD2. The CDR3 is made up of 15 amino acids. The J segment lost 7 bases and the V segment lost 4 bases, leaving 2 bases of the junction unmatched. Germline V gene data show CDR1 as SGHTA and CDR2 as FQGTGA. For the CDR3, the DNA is TGTGCCAGCAGCTCGGGACTAGCGGGAGGTAATGAGCAGTTCTTC. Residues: CASSSGLAGGNEQFF.

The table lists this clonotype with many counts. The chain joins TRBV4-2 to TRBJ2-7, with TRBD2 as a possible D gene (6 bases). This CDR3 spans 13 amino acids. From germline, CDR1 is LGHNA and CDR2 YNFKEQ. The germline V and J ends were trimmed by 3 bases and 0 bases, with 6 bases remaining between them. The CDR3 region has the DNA TGTGCCAGCAGCCAGACTAGCTCCTACGAGCAGTACTTC. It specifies CASSQTSSYEQYF.

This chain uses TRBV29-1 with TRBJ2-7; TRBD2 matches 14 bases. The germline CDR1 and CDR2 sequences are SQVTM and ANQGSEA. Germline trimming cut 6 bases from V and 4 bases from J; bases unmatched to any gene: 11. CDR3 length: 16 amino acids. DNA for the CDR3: TGCAGCGTGAATCAGGGACTAGCGGGAGTGTCATACGAGCAGTACTTC. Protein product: CSVNQGLAGVSYEQYF.

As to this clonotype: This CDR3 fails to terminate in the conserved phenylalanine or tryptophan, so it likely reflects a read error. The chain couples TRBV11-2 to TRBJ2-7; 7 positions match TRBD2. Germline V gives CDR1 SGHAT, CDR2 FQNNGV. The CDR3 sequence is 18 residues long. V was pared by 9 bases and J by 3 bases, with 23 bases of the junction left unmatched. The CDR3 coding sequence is TGTGCCAGTAGCCCCGTTAGGCGGTCGCGGGGGACCAACTACGAGCAGTACTTA. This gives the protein CASSPVRRSRGTNYEQYL.

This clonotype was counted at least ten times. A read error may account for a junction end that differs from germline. As DNA, the CDR3 is TGCGCCAGCAGCTTCACTGGCTCCTACGAGCAGTACTTC. Encoded protein: CASSFTGSYEQYF. The V and J genes are TRBV7-9 and TRBJ2-7; no firm D call. Germline V gene sequence: CDR1 SEHNR, CDR2 FQNEAQ (reference sequence). CDR3 length equals 13 residues.

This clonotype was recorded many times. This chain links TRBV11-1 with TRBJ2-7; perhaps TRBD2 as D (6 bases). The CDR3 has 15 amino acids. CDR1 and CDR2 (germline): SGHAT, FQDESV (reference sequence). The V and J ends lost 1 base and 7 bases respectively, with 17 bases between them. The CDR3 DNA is TGTGCCAGCAGCTTAGGGGGACTCCTAAAGGGGGAGCAGTACTTC. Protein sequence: CASSLGGLLKGEQYF.

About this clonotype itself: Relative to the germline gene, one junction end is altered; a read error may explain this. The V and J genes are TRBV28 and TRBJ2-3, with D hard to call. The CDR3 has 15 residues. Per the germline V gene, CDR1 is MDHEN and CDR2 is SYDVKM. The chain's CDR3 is CAGLGEVISTDAQYF. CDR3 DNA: TGTGCCGGCCTCGGCGAGGTAATTAGCACAGATGCGCAGTATTTT.

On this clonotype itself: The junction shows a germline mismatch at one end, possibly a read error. The CDR3 nucleotides are TGTGTCAGCCGCTTAGATCGAAGAGATACGCAGTATTTT. Its protein is CVSRLDRRDTQYF. The V and J genes are TRBV11-2 and TRBJ2-3, with D uncertain. CDR1 SGHAT and CDR2 FQNNGV come from the germline V gene. The CDR3 extends over 13 amino acids.

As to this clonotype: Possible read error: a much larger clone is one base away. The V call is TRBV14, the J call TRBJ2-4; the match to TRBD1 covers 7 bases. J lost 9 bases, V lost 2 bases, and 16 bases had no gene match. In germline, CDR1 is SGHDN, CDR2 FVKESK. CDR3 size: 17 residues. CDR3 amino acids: CASSQRSTGQSQGIQYF. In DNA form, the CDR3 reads TGTGCCAGCAGCCAAAGGTCGACGGGACAGAGCCAGGGCATTCAGTACTTC.